These 24 T cell receptor beta chains originate from one sample sequenced in a study of cytomegalovirus exposure and HLA in healthy donors. Use of 60 Vbeta and 13 Jbeta primers characterized the PCR. This table comes from immunoSEQ multiplex PCR, and its TCRdb copy is limited to in-frame clones, with some not included. This table has about 200,000 clones, about three quarters appearing once. The sequenced sample was PBMCs. The origin of the receptors is a male donor in good health and CMV-seronegative.

This clone was observed a few times. The gene calls are TRBV4-3 and TRBJ2-1, with D tentatively TRBD1 (6 bases). Germline V lookup: CDR1 LGHNA, CDR2 YSLEER. The CDR3 sequence is 15 residues long. Trimming stripped 1 base from V and 0 bases from J, with 7 bases between. The CDR3 DNA follows: TGCGCCAGCAGCCAAGCGGACAGCTCCTACAATGAGCAGTTCTTC. As protein: CASSQADSSYNEQFF.

CDR3: CASSPQLAGGPQETQYF. CDR3 DNA: TGTGCCAGCAGCCCCCAACTAGCCGGGGGTCCTCAAGAGACCCAGTACTTC. V and J are TRBV9 and TRBJ2-5; TRBD2 might be the D (6 bases). CDR3 length equals 17 residues. Germline V CDR1 and CDR2: SGDLS, YYNGEE. Trimming took 4 bases from V and 2 from J, leaving 21 bases between them.

This chain links TRBV5-1 with TRBJ1-1, with TRBD1 as a possible D gene (5 bases). The length of the CDR3 is 16 residues. Per germline, CDR1 SGHRS and CDR2 YFSETQ. Trimming removed 4 bases at V and 5 bases at J, with 21 bases between. The CDR3 sequence: CASSTSGGGKRTEAFF. The CDR3 nucleotides are TGCGCCAGCAGCACCTCCGGGGGGGGGAAGAGAACTGAAGCTTTCTTT. Complete variable domain (other parts from reference TRBV5-1 and TRBJ1-1): KAGVTQTPRYLIKTRGQQVTLSCSPISGHRSVSWYQQTPGQGLQFLFEYFSETQRNKGNFPGRFSGRQFSNSRSEMNVSTLELGDSALYLCASSTSGGGKRTEAFFGQGTRLTVV.

This clone was observed a few times. V and J are TRBV5-1 and TRBJ1-4; D is possibly TRBD1 (6 bases). The CDR3 is made up of 14 amino acids. CDR1 is SGHRS and CDR2 is YFSETQ in the germline V gene. V was shortened by 7 bases and J by 2 bases, with 12 bases between the two germline ends. The CDR3 spells CASHSGDTNEKLFF. For the CDR3, the DNA is TGCGCCAGCCACTCAGGGGACACTAATGAAAAACTGTTTTTT.

CDR3 region: CASSPRGPSGADTQYF. The CDR3 DNA reads TGTGCCAGCAGCCCCAGAGGGCCTAGCGGGGCAGATACGCAGTATTTT. V and J are TRBV14 and TRBJ2-3; 9 nucleotides line up with TRBD2. Losses at the gene ends were 4 bases for V and 4 bases for J; bases not matched to a gene: 9. Per the germline V gene, CDR1 is SGHDN and CDR2 is FVKESK. The CDR3 contains 16 residues.

The chain joins TRBV6-5 to TRBJ2-1; 7 bases fit TRBD1. Trimming cost V 2 bases and J 7 bases; bases outside gene matches: 5. This CDR3 is 14 amino acids long. CDR1 and CDR2 (germline): MNHEY, SVGAGI. CDR3 nucleotides: TGTGCCAGCAGTTACCCAGGGGGTAAGAATGAGCAGTTCTTC. Encoded protein: CASSYPGGKNEQFF.

The chain recombines TRBV5-6 with TRBJ1-2; D is uncertain. Germline lookup yields CDR1 SGHDT and CDR2 YYEEEE. The CDR3 extends over 14 amino acids. The V and J ends lost 1 base and 8 bases respectively, with 15 bases between them. The CDR3 loop reads CASSLLSGEGGYTF. CDR3 DNA: TGTGCCAGCAGCTTGCTATCCGGGGAGGGAGGCTACACCTTC.

The V gene is TRBV27, the J gene TRBJ2-7, with 7 positions matching TRBD1. CDR1 and CDR2 from the germline V gene are MNHEY and SMNVEV (reference sequence). The CDR3 has 16 residues. After removal of 6 bases from V and 5 bases from J, the junction contained 16 bases not matched to a gene. CDR3 DNA: TGTGCCAGCAGCAATCCCTCGACAGGGACGGTACACGAGCAGTACTTC. Residues: CASSNPSTGTVHEQYF.

The chain combines TRBV5-1 with TRBJ1-2, with TRBD1 as a possible D gene (6 bases). The CDR3 extends over 17 amino acids. Per the germline V gene, CDR1 is SGHRS and CDR2 is YFSETQ. V dropped 6 bases and J dropped 0 bases, with 21 bases sitting between them. The CDR3 reads CASTGDLTGLTNYGYTF. The CDR3 DNA reads TGCGCCAGCACCGGTGATCTCACAGGGTTAACTAACTATGGCTACACCTTC. The variable domain in full, completed from reference TRBV5-1 and TRBJ1-2, reads KAGVTQTPRYLIKTRGQQVTLSCSPISGHRSVSWYQQTPGQGLQFLFEYFSETQRNKGNFPGRFSGRQFSNSRSEMNVSTLELGDSALYLCASTGDLTGLTNYGYTFGSGTRLTVV.

The genes are TRBV6-5 and TRBJ1-2; 8 bases map to TRBD1. V lost 3 bases and J lost 4; bases outside the gene matches: 4. The CDR3 is made up of 14 amino acids. Per germline, CDR1 MNHEY and CDR2 SVGAGI. The CDR3 bases are TGTGCCAGCAGTTATGACAGGGGACTCTATGGCTACACCTTC. Encoded protein: CASSYDRGLYGYTF.

In its sample, this clone was seen once. It may be a read error: a sequence one base away is much more abundant. The gene calls are TRBV27 and TRBJ2-3, with 8 bases fitting TRBD2. The CDR3 spans 13 residues. Germline CDR1 reads MNHEY; CDR2 reads SMNVEV (reference sequence). The ends lost 7 bases at V and 0 bases at J; junction bases unmatched: 0. The CDR3 region has the DNA TGTGCCAGCACTAGCGGGAGCACAGATACGCAGTATTTT. It yields the protein CASTSGSTDTQYF.

V and J are TRBV7-9 and TRBJ1-1, with TRBD1 matching 7 bases. Germline V gene sequence: CDR1 SEHNR, CDR2 FQNEAQ (reference sequence). The CDR3 runs 13 residues. Losses at the gene ends were 0 bases for V and 7 bases for J; bases not matched to a gene: 2. CDR3 loop: CASSLARDSEAFF. The CDR3 coding sequence is TGTGCCAGCAGCTTAGCCCGGGACAGTGAAGCTTTCTTT.

The rearrangement links TRBV6-5 to TRBJ2-7; D is perhaps TRBD1 (5 bases). Germline CDR1 MNHEY, CDR2 SVGAGI. With 6 bases removed from V and 1 base from J, the gap between germline ends came to 16 bases. The CDR3 has 15 amino acids. The CDR3 DNA sequence: TGTGCCAGCAGATACCAGGGCCCGTCATCCTACGAGCAGTACTTC. It encodes CASRYQGPSSYEQYF.

V and J are TRBV28 and TRBJ1-4; D gene ambiguous. Germline lookup yields CDR1 MDHEN and CDR2 SYDVKM. CDR3 size: 11 residues. The ends were cut back, 6 bases at V and 7 bases at J, with 6 bases in the middle. The CDR3 loop is CASSSGEKLFF. CDR3 coding DNA: TGTGCCAGCAGCAGTGGTGAAAAACTGTTTTTT.

This clone has just a few counts. The chain is built from TRBV18 and TRBJ1-6, with D possibly being TRBD1 (6 bases). From germline, CDR1 is KGHSH and CDR2 LQKENI. This CDR3 comprises 15 residues. V lost 4 bases and J 8 bases, leaving 15 bases between the germline ends. The CDR3 coding sequence is TGTGCCAGCTCACAAGCCGGGACAATCGATTCACCCCTCCACTTT. Amino acids: CASSQAGTIDSPLHF.

The chain has TRBV7-2 and TRBJ2-1, with TRBD2 identical over 12 bases. V was clipped by 7 bases and J by 9 bases; unmatched bases: 16. CDR1 and CDR2 from the germline V gene are SGHTA and FQGNSA. The CDR3 sequence is 17 residues long. CDR3 nucleotides: TGTGCCAGCACCGTACTACTAGCGGGGGGCACGGCGCCTGAGCAGTTCTTC. This gives the protein CASTVLLAGGTAPEQFF.

The chain recombines TRBV28 with TRBJ1-2, with 8 bases lining up with TRBD1. Germline assignment: CDR1 MDHEN and CDR2 SYDVKM. V lost 8 bases and J lost 6; bases outside the gene matches: 2. The CDR3 extends over 11 amino acids. CDR3 in amino acids: CASWTGNGYTF. The DNA of the CDR3 is TGTGCCAGCTGGACAGGGAATGGCTACACCTTC.

This chain joins TRBV9 and TRBJ2-5, with a weak D call TRBD2 (5 bases). Trimming took 0 bases from V and 2 from J, leaving 11 bases between them. This CDR3 spans 15 amino acids. Germline CDR1 and CDR2: SGDLS and YYNGEE. The CDR3 reads CASSVATSWQETQYF. CDR3 sequence (DNA): TGTGCCAGCAGCGTAGCTACTAGTTGGCAAGAGACCCAGTACTTC.

The V call is TRBV9, the J call TRBJ1-2, with 7 bases fitting TRBD1. The V segment lost 3 bases and the J segment 8 bases; nucleotides outside the gene matches: 13. From germline, CDR1 is SGDLS and CDR2 YYNGEE. There are 15 residues in the CDR3. The CDR3, as DNA: TGTGCCAGCAGCGACAGGGGAGGCCCTCTCTCCGGCTACACCTTC. Protein product: CASSDRGGPLSGYTF.

The gene calls are TRBV4-1 and TRBJ2-1; D ambiguous. The CDR3 totals 15 residues. Trimming took off 5 bases at V and 0 bases at J, with 11 bases between the two ends. The germline V gene encodes CDR1 MGHRA and CDR2 YSYEKL. CDR3 nucleotide sequence: TGCGCCAGCAGCATGAGTCTGAGCTCCTACAATGAGCAGTTCTTC. Amino acid sequence: CASSMSLSSYNEQFF.

This chain links TRBV6-5 with TRBJ1-5, with a tentative D call TRBD1 (5 bases). V was cut by 8 bases and J by 6 bases, with 14 bases left in between. The CDR3 runs to 13 residues. The germline V gene encodes CDR1 MNHEY and CDR2 SVGAGI. The CDR3 DNA sequence: TGTGCCAGCGCGGGGAGGAGGGGTCAGCCCCAGCATTTT. It encodes CASAGRRGQPQHF.

The rearrangement joins TRBV28 to TRBJ1-5; 8 nucleotides align to TRBD1. The CDR3 runs to 15 residues. CDR1 MDHEN and CDR2 SYDVKM come from the germline V gene. J lost 5 bases, V lost 1 base, and 4 bases had no gene match. CDR3 nucleotides: TGTGCCAGCAGTTTATCAGCAGGGGGCTATCAGCCCCAGCATTTT. Residues: CASSLSAGGYQPQHF.

The chain recombines TRBV7-9 with TRBJ2-3; D perhaps matches TRBD2 (6 bases). The CDR3 length is 15 residues. Trimming took off 4 bases at V and 8 bases at J, with 19 bases between the two ends. Germline V gene lookup returns CDR1 SEHNR and CDR2 FQNEAQ (reference sequence). DNA for the CDR3: TGTGCCAGCAGCTCCGGCGGGGCCTCCGCGTTTACGCAGTATTTT. Its translation: CASSSGGASAFTQYF.

This rearrangement joins TRBV7-2 to TRBJ1-6; no firm D call. Germline lookup yields CDR1 SGHTA and CDR2 FQGNSA. This CDR3 contains 14 residues. Deletions cut 3 bases from V and 6 bases from J, with 9 bases between. The CDR3 loop is CASSLSGTNSPLHF. The DNA for the CDR3 is TGTGCCAGCAGCTTGTCAGGCACTAATTCACCCCTCCACTTT.